The entry below gives a single T cell receptor (beta chain) sequence along with its context. CDR1 and CDR2 (germline): SGHTA, FQGTGA. V was pared by 4 bases and J by 4 bases, with 1 base of the junction left unmatched. The CDR3 is 14 residues long. This specimen comes from a study of blood T cell repertoires in COVID-19. Study context: Researchers got acute and convalescent COVID-19 samples from the United States, Italy and Spain.

One Seattle source followed patients from active infection through their disease course. In the source study's methods: Amplifying reference gene primers gave estimates of nucleated cell counts. Generated by immunoSEQ multiplex PCR, the TCRdb table keeps only in-frame clones and is missing some. V, J and clone size derive from that table, while D and trimming were established from the DNA sequence. The sample includes roughly 440,000 clones, more than 70% of them seen just once. The V call is TRBV7-3, the J call TRBJ2-3, with 11 bases identical to TRBD1. This clonotype originated in a woman aged 45-59 years with COVID-19, enrolled during active disease. The sequenced sample consisted of peripheral blood. The CDR3 sequence: CASSSGQGADTQYF. DNA for the CDR3: TGTGCCAGCAGCTCGGGACAGGGGGCAGATACGCAGTATTTT.